This TCR beta chain was profiled in a study of neurological immune-mediated disorders. This clonotype has ten or more counts. 5'RACE with 10-nucleotide random UMIs generated the cDNA. One entry per CDR3 protein, called by TCRdb with MiXCR from the 5' RACE reads. This table has around 49,000 distinct CDR3 sequences, about an eighth appearing once. Time point defined: longitudinal time-point 3. The unsorted libraries were produced from 2 million PBMCs held at -80 C. The V and J ends lost 3 bases and 2 bases, in that order; junction bases with no gene match: 4. From germline, CDR1 is DFQATT and CDR2 SNEGSKA (reference sequence). This CDR3 spans 14 amino acids.

The source of this sequence is a male donor with HTLV-1-associated myelopathy (HAM/TSP). The specimen sequenced was PBMCs. The V call is TRBV20-1, the J call TRBJ2-3; 8 bases are a match to TRBD2. In nucleotides, the CDR3 is TGCAGTGCTAGCGGGGGGGCGCCCACAGATACGCAGTATTTT. Residues: CSASGGAPTDTQYF.